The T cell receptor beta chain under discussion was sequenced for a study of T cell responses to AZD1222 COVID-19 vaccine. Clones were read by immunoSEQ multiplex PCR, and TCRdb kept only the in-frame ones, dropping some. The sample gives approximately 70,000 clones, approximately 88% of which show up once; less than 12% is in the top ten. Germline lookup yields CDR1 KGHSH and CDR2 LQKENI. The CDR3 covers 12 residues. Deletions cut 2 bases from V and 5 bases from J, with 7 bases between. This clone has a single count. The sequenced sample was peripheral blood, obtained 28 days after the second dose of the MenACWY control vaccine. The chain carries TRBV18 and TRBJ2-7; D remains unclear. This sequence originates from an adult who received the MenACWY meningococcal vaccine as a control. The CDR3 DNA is TGTGCCAGCTCACCAAGGTTAGACGAGCAGTACTTC. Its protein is CASSPRLDEQYF.